This entry features one T cell receptor (beta chain) sequence. The antigen remains undetermined. All TRB cDNA libraries came from 5' RACE performed with UMI labels. TCRdb reprocessed the 5' RACE reads; each CDR3 protein has one entry and no DNA is given. Seen in this sample are 150,000 or so distinct CDR3 sequences; the ten most common clones hold just under 0.5%. The source of the sample is a study of CXCR3-negative and CXCR3-positive naive CD8 T cells. Study results and caveats: Naive cells used TRBV-TRBJ genes in much the same way whether CXCR3-negative or CXCR3-positive; memory cells did not. Surface CD5 was comparable between naive subsets; TCR strength was inferred from TRB CDR3 properties. Comparison of naive cells showed more hydrophobic TRB CDR3s in CXCR3-positive than in CXCR3-negative naive cells. Both of the naive subsets showed about the same high diversity, but memory CD8+ cells had much less.

This CDR3 has 16 amino acids. Germline V gives CDR1 SGHDN, CDR2 FVKESK. Naive CD8+ T cells had a CD45RO-CCR7+CD27+CD95- phenotype. V gene TRBV14 combines with J gene TRBJ2-1; the TCRdb call, TRBD2, lacks DNA for checking. This TCR derives from a human donor in good health. Some clones in this sample may be carry-over from other donors' samples. Sequencing was performed on naive CXCR3+ CD8+ T cells from blood. The subset denotes: CD45RO-CCR7+CD27+CD95- naive CD8+ T cells expressing CXCR3 (TNR3+). This chain's CDR3 is CASSQETTTPYNEQFF.